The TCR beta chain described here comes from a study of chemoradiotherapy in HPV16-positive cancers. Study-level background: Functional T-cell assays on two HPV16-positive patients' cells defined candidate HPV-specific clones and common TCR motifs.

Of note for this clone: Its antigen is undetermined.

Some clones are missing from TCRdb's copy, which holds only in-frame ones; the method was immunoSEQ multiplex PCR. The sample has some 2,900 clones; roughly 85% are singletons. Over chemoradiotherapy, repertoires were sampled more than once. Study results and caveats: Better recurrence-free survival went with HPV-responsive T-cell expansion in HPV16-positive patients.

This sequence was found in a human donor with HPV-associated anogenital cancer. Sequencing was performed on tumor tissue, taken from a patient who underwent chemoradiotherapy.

Here the CDR3 DNA reads TGTGCCAGCAGTGACCGCGGGGGCCTACGGACCCAGTACTTC. Its protein product is CASSDRGGLRTQYF. The chain links TRBV27 to TRBJ2-5; the D gene is possibly TRBD2 (7 bases). Germline V lookup: CDR1 MNHEY, CDR2 SMNVEV (reference sequence). The CDR3 consists of 14 residues. Trimming took off 5 bases at V and 7 bases at J, with 17 bases between the two ends.